This T cell receptor (beta chain) was retrieved from a study of molecular identifiers for immune sequencing clone quantification. General study findings and limits: Among effectors, clones above 20 RNA copies held over 98% of molecules; among naive cells, under 1%. Highly expanded clones may be undercounted when identical TCR molecules share barcodes. Spiked Jurkat TCR RNA equivalent to one cell was reportedly detectable in about a million naive cells.

The CDR3 spans 12 residues. The J segment lost 6 bases and the V segment lost 9 bases, leaving 8 bases of the junction unmatched. Germline V lookup: CDR1 LNHNV, CDR2 YYDKDF (reference sequence). This clonotype has a count of ten or more. Its antigen is not known. MiXCR, run by TCRdb on the PCR reads, gives a single entry per CDR3 protein. The data hold roughly 300,000 distinct CDR3 sequences, with 24% observed a single time. Naive CD8 T cells were picked out by sorting for CD8+CD4-CCR7+CD45RA+. This chain uses TRBV15 with TRBJ2-7; 7 bases align to TRBD2. Material for sequencing was naive CD8+ T cells from blood, with Jurkat cell RNA spiked in. Subset denoted: FACS-sorted CD8+CD4-CCR7+CD45RA+ naive T cells. This receptor was taken from a human donor in good health. Some libraries in this study had Jurkat cell RNA spiked in. This CDR3 reads CATQSGVGEQYF. CDR3 DNA sequence: TGTGCCACGCAAAGCGGGGTCGGCGAGCAGTACTTC.